Presented here are 25 T cell receptor beta chains from one specimen sequenced in a study of low-dose radiotherapy and immunotherapy resistance in tumors. TRAV- and TRBV-specific primers, spanning alpha and beta chains, primed first-strand cDNA. It was with a constant-region primer and a V-primer adapter that TCRs were amplified over about 19 PCR cycles. TCRdb reprocessed the reads via MiXCR and lists one record per CDR3 protein. Of 75,000 to 95,000 distinct CDR3 sequences in the sample, over 15% are singletons; the top ten hold about 5.5%. Time point: before trial treatment. This sample comprised PBMCs, obtained before treatment. These receptors all stem from a male donor with prostate cancer.

This clonotype was seen at least ten times. The chain employs TRBV27 and TRBJ2-2, with 11 bases that match TRBD1. The CDR3 length is 16 residues. Germline loops: CDR1 MNHEY, CDR2 SMNVEV (reference sequence). The J segment lost 4 bases and the V segment lost 5 bases, leaving 6 bases of the junction unmatched. The CDR3 protein is CASSRGTGGGTGELFF. The CDR3 nucleotides are TGTGCCAGCAGTCGCGGGACAGGGGGAGGCACCGGGGAGCTGTTTTTT.

This clonotype was seen many times. The chain uses TRBV6-6 and TRBJ1-4, with 8 bases identical to TRBD1. CDR3 length: 14 amino acids. V was pared by 3 bases and J by 7 bases, with 4 bases of the junction left unmatched. Germline V gene data show CDR1 as MNHNY and CDR2 as SVGAGI (reference sequence). DNA for the CDR3: TGTGCCAGCAGTTATCCCGGGACAGGTGAAAAACTGTTTTTT. It is translated as CASSYPGTGEKLFF.

For this clonotype: One base separates it from a far larger clone, so it is likely a read error. The CDR3 is CASSTWGRVQFSEQFF. The DNA for the CDR3 is TGTGCCAGCAGCACATGGGGTAGGGTTCAATTTAGTGAGCAGTTCTTC. This sequence joins TRBV13 and TRBJ2-1; D is uncertain. Germline-derived CDR1 and CDR2 are PRHDT and FYEKMQ (reference sequence). This CDR3 has 16 residues. Trimming removed 5 bases at V and 9 bases at J, with 23 bases between.

This chain connects TRBV20-1 to TRBJ2-1; TRBD2 agrees at 7 bases. With 4 bases clipped from V and 4 bases from J, the junction kept 7 bases outside the gene matches. The CDR3 covers 14 residues. Germline-derived CDR1 and CDR2 are DFQATT and SNEGSKA (reference sequence). This chain's CDR3 is CSAKGASGYNEQFF. The DNA of the CDR3 is TGCAGTGCTAAGGGTGCTAGCGGATACAATGAGCAGTTCTTC.

A note on this clonotype: A far larger clone is a single base away, which makes a read error likely. The chain uses TRBV27 and TRBJ2-3; possibly TRBD1 or TRBD2 for D (5 bases each). CDR1 is MNHEY and CDR2 is SMNVEV in the germline V gene (reference sequence). This CDR3 has 13 residues. V was pared by 7 bases and J by 4 bases, with 12 bases between. The CDR3 protein is CASTTASSDTQYF. In DNA, the CDR3 is TGTGCCAGCACGACAGCTAGCTCAGATACGCAGTATTTT.

Worth noting for this clonotype: It is likely a read error: a sequence one base away is far more abundant. The chain uses TRBV18 and TRBJ2-1; D unresolved. Trimming pared 3 bases from V and 10 bases from J, leaving 16 bases between. The CDR3 length is 14 residues. Germline CDR1 reads KGHSH; CDR2 reads LQKENI. The CDR3 region is CASSPGINQDEQFF. The CDR3 DNA is TGTGCCAGCTCACCCGGAATAAACCAGGACGAGCAGTTCTTC.

This clonotype has a count of ten or more. The rearrangement joins TRBV20-1 to TRBJ2-1, with 9 bases identical to TRBD2. The length of the CDR3 is 14 residues. The trim removed 4 bases at V and 8 bases at J, leaving 9 bases unmatched. From germline, CDR1 is DFQATT and CDR2 SNEGSKA (reference sequence). The CDR3 region is CSATIAGAGYEQFF. The CDR3 bases are TGCAGTGCTACTATAGCGGGAGCGGGCTATGAGCAGTTCTTC.

The table lists this clonotype with many counts. This chain links TRBV5-4 with TRBJ2-5; D not certain. Germline loops: CDR1 SGHNT, CDR2 YYREEE (reference sequence). The V end was cut by 4 bases, the J end by 5 bases, with 15 bases between. The CDR3 length is 14 residues. This CDR3 reads CASSTDGPGETQYF. As DNA, the CDR3 is TGTGCCAGCAGCACGGACGGTCCCGGGGAGACCCAGTACTTC.

This clonotype was recorded at least ten times. This chain links TRBV7-8 with TRBJ2-3; 14 bases map to TRBD2. Germline lookup yields CDR1 SGHVS and CDR2 FQNEAQ. The CDR3 is 19 amino acids. With 5 bases clipped from V and 1 base from J, the junction kept 11 bases outside the gene matches. The CDR3 nucleotides read TGTGCCAGCAGCAGACTTGCCGGGACTAGCGGGAGTGGCACAGATACGCAGTATTTT. The encoded protein is CASSRLAGTSGSGTDTQYF.

This clonotype was found many times. The chain employs TRBV6-2 or TRBV6-3 and TRBJ2-2; D not certain. The CDR3 totals 12 residues. Germline V gives CDR1 MNHEY, CDR2 SVGEGT. V lost 6 bases, J lost 3 bases, and 5 bases lay in between. In DNA, the CDR3 is TGTGCCAGCAGACTCTACACCGGGGAGCTGTTTTTT. Its translation is CASRLYTGELFF.

This chain links TRBV29-1 with TRBJ1-2; tentative D call: TRBD1 (6 bases). Deletions cut 0 bases from V and 3 bases from J, with 8 bases between. CDR3 length: 13 residues. CDR1 SQVTM and CDR2 ANQGSEA come from the germline V gene. DNA of the CDR3: TGCAGCGTTGAAGACAGGGGATACTATGGCTACACCTTC. Encoded protein: CSVEDRGYYGYTF. Looking up the rest from reference TRBV29-1 and TRBJ1-2 gives the full variable domain: SAVISQKPSRDICQRGTSLTIQCQVDSQVTMMFWYRQQPGQSLTLIATANQGSEATYESGFVIDKFPISRPNLTFSTLTVSNMSPEDSSIYLCSVEDRGYYGYTFGSGTRLTVV.

The V and J genes are TRBV27 and TRBJ2-1; the match to TRBD2 covers 10 bases. Looked up from germline, CDR1 is MNHEY and CDR2 is SMNVEV (reference sequence). Trimming cost V 5 bases and J 0 bases; bases outside gene matches: 4. The CDR3 has 16 amino acids. This CDR3 reads CASSRASGSSYNEQFF. The DNA for the CDR3 is TGTGCCAGCAGTCGGGCTAGCGGGAGCTCCTACAATGAGCAGTTCTTC.

The chain combines TRBV6-2 or TRBV6-3 with TRBJ2-2, with D possibly matching TRBD2 (7 bases). Trimming removed 0 bases from V and 8 bases from J, with 19 bases in between. In germline, CDR1 is MNHEY, CDR2 SVGEGT. CDR3 length: 17 amino acids. The CDR3 DNA follows: TGTGCCAGCAGTTACTCGTTTGGGGGGGCGGCGTCGGGGGAGCTGTTTTTT. Translation: CASSYSFGGAASGELFF.

Many counts were recorded for this clonotype. This chain joins TRBV11-3 and TRBJ2-1; TRBD2 aligns across 15 bases. CDR1 SGHNT and CDR2 YENEEA come from the germline V gene. The CDR3 is made up of 15 amino acids. Losses at the gene ends were 5 bases for V and 9 bases for J; bases not matched to a gene: 5. This chain's CDR3 is CASSRTSGGAGEQFF. In DNA, the CDR3 is TGTGCCAGCAGCCGGACTAGCGGGGGGGCGGGTGAGCAGTTCTTC.

This clonotype was seen at least ten times. Written as DNA, the CDR3 is TGTGCCAGCAGTCCGACAGGCGAATTAAACACCATATATTTT. It is translated as CASSPTGELNTIYF. This chain links TRBV12-3 or TRBV12-4 with TRBJ1-3; D is perhaps TRBD1 (6 bases). The CDR3 sequence is 14 residues long. V was cut by 5 bases and J by 6 bases, with 14 bases left in between.

This clonotype was observed many times. This chain connects TRBV27 to TRBJ1-1, with no clear D. Germline-derived CDR1 and CDR2 are MNHEY and SMNVEV (reference sequence). The CDR3 is 15 residues long. Trimming shortened V by 6 bases and J by 2 bases, and 16 bases separated the two germline ends. CDR3 DNA: TGTGCCAGCAGCCCTCCCACAGATTTTAACACTGAAGCTTTCTTT. The encoded protein is CASSPPTDFNTEAFF.

Concerning this clonotype: This may be a read error: a much more frequent sequence differs by one nucleotide. This chain uses TRBV30 with TRBJ2-1; the match to TRBD2 covers 8 bases. Trimming at V came to 2 bases and at J to 6 bases, leaving 6 bases not matched to a gene. The CDR3 extends over 14 amino acids. Germline V gene sequence: CDR1 GTSNPN, CDR2 SVGIG (reference sequence). The CDR3 loop is CAWSRLAGSNEQFF. In nucleotides, the CDR3 is TGTGCCTGGAGTCGGTTAGCGGGATCCAATGAGCAGTTCTTC.

Details on this clonotype: With a far larger clone one base away, a read error is the likely cause. The chain uses TRBV7-2 and TRBJ1-5; D uncertain. The V end lost 5 bases, the J end lost 2 bases, and 10 bases lay between the germline ends. Germline lookup yields CDR1 SGHTA and CDR2 FQGNSA. This CDR3 contains 14 residues. The CDR3 is CASSGGSGNQPQHF. The CDR3 bases are TGTGCCAGCAGCGGCGGCAGTGGCAATCAGCCCCAGCATTTT.

The sample holds many counts of this clonotype. The CDR3 DNA sequence: TGTGCCAGCACCCTACGCAGGCAGGGAGAGACCCAGTACTTC. Amino acid sequence: CASTLRRQGETQYF. The chain is built from TRBV2 and TRBJ2-5; D is perhaps TRBD1 (5 bases). V was pared by 7 bases and J by 4 bases, with 16 bases between. The length of the CDR3 is 14 residues. In germline, CDR1 is SNHLY, CDR2 FYNNEI.

As for this clonotype: A read error likely explains this, since a far larger clone differs by one base. This chain links TRBV13 with TRBJ2-7, with 9 bases aligning to TRBD1. Trimming removed 2 bases from V and 0 bases from J; junction bases left unmatched: 11. There are 18 residues in the CDR3. The germline V gene encodes CDR1 PRHDT and CDR2 FYEKMQ (reference sequence). CDR3 in DNA: TGTGCCAGCAGCTTACTCACCACAGGGGGCGGATTCTCCTACGAGCAGTACTTC. It specifies CASSLLTTGGGFSYEQYF. The complete variable domain, with remaining parts taken from reference TRBV13 and TRBJ2-7, reads AAGVIQSPRHLIKEKRETATLKCYPIPRHDTVYWYQQGPGQDPQFLISFYEKMQSDKGSIPDRFSAQQFSDYHSELNMSSLELGDSALYFCASSLLTTGGGFSYEQYFGPGTRLTVT.

In its sample, this clonotype was seen many times. The chain employs TRBV20-1 and TRBJ1-6, with 10 bases identical to TRBD1. J was trimmed by 11 bases and V by 3 bases; bases with no gene match: 10. Germline CDR1 and CDR2: DFQATT and SNEGSKA (reference sequence). The CDR3 contains 15 residues. The chain's CDR3 is CSARAPGQGYAPLHF. CDR3 nucleotide sequence: TGCAGTGCTAGGGCACCGGGACAGGGGTATGCACCCCTCCACTTT.

This clonotype was recorded many times. The chain carries TRBV28 and TRBJ2-2; TRBD1 might be the D (5 bases). This CDR3 has 13 amino acids. Germline V gives CDR1 MDHEN, CDR2 SYDVKM. Trimming stripped 10 bases from V and 3 bases from J, with 12 bases between. As DNA, the CDR3 is TGTGCCACCCAGGGTGGGTACACCGGGGAGCTGTTTTTT. It specifies CATQGGYTGELFF.

About this clonotype itself: The limits of the CDR3 on the DNA are not certain, so only TCRdb's listed CDR3 is given. V and J are TRBV5-5 and TRBJ2-2; the D call TRBD2 from the table was never checked on the DNA. Germline V lookup: CDR1 SGHKS, CDR2 YYEKEE (reference sequence). The CDR3 length is 16 residues, termini included. CDR3 sequence reads: CASTGTEANTGELFFF.

This clonotype was detected ten times or more. The chain carries TRBV5-6 and TRBJ2-6; tentatively, D is TRBD2 (5 bases). The CDR3 is made up of 15 amino acids. Germline-derived CDR1 and CDR2 are SGHDT and YYEEEE. V was clipped by 2 bases and J by 2 bases, with 8 bases between them. The CDR3 region is CASSFGGTGANVLTF. For the CDR3, the DNA is TGTGCCAGCAGCTTTGGAGGAACTGGGGCCAACGTCCTGACTTTC.

This clonotype came up many times. V is TRBV20-1 and J is TRBJ1-1; TRBD1 matches 11 bases. Germline CDR1 and CDR2: DFQATT and SNEGSKA (reference sequence). The CDR3 is 13 amino acids. J was trimmed by 5 bases and V by 5 bases; bases with no gene match: 4. CDR3 nucleotides: TGCAGTGCTCCGGGACAGGGGGGGACTGAAGCTTTCTTT. This codes for CSAPGQGGTEAFF.